Below, 17 T cell receptor beta chains from the same sample are listed, as sequenced in a study of post-analysis software for immune sequencing data. Study results and caveats: Included in a set of roughly 5 TRBV segments more frequent in patients than controls were TRBV5-6, TRBV5-1 and TRBV20-1.

Their target antigens are unknown. Unique molecular identifiers tagged the TCR beta cDNA libraries. TCRdb ran MiXCR on the PCR reads and lists one entry per CDR3 protein. In the table there are hundreds of thousands of distinct CDR3 sequences, around 60% of which are singletons. Material for sequencing was blood. Receptors were obtained from a girl aged 2-10 years with multiple sclerosis.

The chain recombines TRBV11-2 with TRBJ2-3; no definite D call. The CDR3 sequence is 13 residues long. V gave up 8 bases and J gave up 9 bases, with 18 bases separating them. Germline V gene data show CDR1 as SGHAT and CDR2 as FQNNGV. Here the CDR3 DNA reads TGTGCCAGCTCCCAAGGCCCAAGCCTCACGCAGTATTTT. It codes for CASSQGPSLTQYF.

Comment on this clonotype: One end of the junction does not line up with germline, which may come from a read error. V and J are TRBV20-1 and TRBJ2-1; TRBD1 matches at 10 bases. The CDR3 spans 15 residues. Germline CDR1 is DFQATT and CDR2 is SNEGSKA (reference sequence). The CDR3 loop reads CSACPGQGSSNEQFF. In nucleotides, the CDR3 is TGCAGTGCATGTCCGGGACAGGGGTCCTCCAATGAGCAGTTCTTC.

This clonotype came up a few times. The chain has TRBV24-1 and TRBJ2-3; D may match TRBD1 or TRBD2 (5 bases each). The germline gives CDR1 KGHDR, CDR2 SFDVKD. CDR3 length: 17 residues. Between the trimmed V and J ends, which lost 7 bases and 2 bases, there was a span of 21 bases. CDR3 amino acids: CATSMGVSGLLTDTQYF. DNA for the CDR3: TGTGCCACCAGCATGGGGGTATCAGGTCTGCTCACAGATACGCAGTATTTT.

The chain recombines TRBV27 with TRBJ2-1, with 11 bases aligning to TRBD2. This CDR3 is 15 amino acids long. V shed 2 bases, J shed 9 bases, and the junction held 6 bases outside the gene matches. Germline CDR1 is MNHEY and CDR2 is SMNVEV (reference sequence). CDR3: CASSLRLAGTGEQFF. The CDR3 nucleotides read TGTGCCAGCAGTTTACGACTAGCGGGAACAGGTGAGCAGTTCTTC.

The genes are TRBV5-1 and TRBJ2-5, with D perhaps assigned TRBD1 or TRBD2 (5 bases each). With 2 bases removed from V and 2 bases from J, the gap between germline ends came to 13 bases. Germline V lookup: CDR1 SGHRS, CDR2 YFSETQ. This CDR3 is built from 15 residues. The CDR3 region is CASSFRGGGQETQYF. CDR3 in DNA: TGCGCCAGCAGCTTCCGGGGTGGGGGACAAGAGACCCAGTACTTC. Together with reference TRBV5-1 and TRBJ2-5, the CDR3 gives the full variable domain: KAGVTQTPRYLIKTRGQQVTLSCSPISGHRSVSWYQQTPGQGLQFLFEYFSETQRNKGNFPGRFSGRQFSNSRSEMNVSTLELGDSALYLCASSFRGGGQETQYFGPGTRLLVL.

The chain recombines TRBV5-1 with TRBJ1-3; TRBD1 matches 7 bases. V was clipped by 4 bases and J by 3 bases; unmatched bases: 4. The V gene's germline CDR1 is SGHRS and CDR2 YFSETQ. The CDR3 extends over 14 amino acids. The CDR3: CASSPGTVGNTIYF. In DNA, the CDR3 is TGCGCCAGCAGCCCCGGGACAGTTGGAAACACCATATATTTT.

This chain joins TRBV7-9 and TRBJ2-3; D is possibly TRBD2 (5 bases). The CDR3 sequence is 16 residues long. Trimming removed 2 bases from V and 1 base from J, with 13 bases in between. Germline lookup yields CDR1 SEHNR and CDR2 FQNEAQ (reference sequence). CDR3 region: CASSLREPFRTDTQYF. CDR3 nucleotides: TGTGCCAGCAGCTTAAGGGAGCCCTTCCGCACAGATACGCAGTATTTT.

The CDR3 DNA sequence: TGTGCCACCAGCAGGGATCGACAAATCTACAATGAGCAGTTCTTC. Residues: CATSRDRQIYNEQFF. This sequence joins TRBV15 and TRBJ2-1; no clear D. Trimming cost V 3 bases and J 3 bases, with 12 bases left between them. The germline gives CDR1 LNHNV, CDR2 YYDKDF (reference sequence). This CDR3 comprises 15 residues. Filled out from reference TRBV15 and TRBJ2-1, the complete variable domain reads DAMVIQNPRYQVTQFGKPVTLSCSQTLNHNVMYWYQQKSSQAPKLLFHYYDKDFNNEADTPDNFQSRRPNTSFCFLDIRSPGLGDTAMYLCATSRDRQIYNEQFFGPGTRLTVL.

This clonotype has just a few counts. The rearrangement joins TRBV20-1 to TRBJ2-5; 10 bases agree with TRBD2. The CDR3 length is 14 residues. The ends lost 2 bases at V and 4 bases at J; junction bases unmatched: 4. Germline CDR1 DFQATT, CDR2 SNEGSKA (reference sequence). CDR3 in DNA: TGCAGTGCTAGATTAGCGGGGGGCCGAGAGACCCAGTACTTC. It codes for CSARLAGGRETQYF.

This clonotype was picked up a small number of times. The V call is TRBV7-9, the J call TRBJ2-7, with D possibly TRBD1 on 6 matching bases. CDR1 SEHNR and CDR2 FQNEAQ come from the germline V gene (reference sequence). The length of the CDR3 is 15 residues. Trimming removed 5 bases at V and 2 bases at J, with 16 bases between. Written as DNA, the CDR3 is TGTGCCAGCAGCGAACAGGGAGAGGGCCCCTACGAGCAGTACTTC. Translating gives CASSEQGEGPYEQYF.

This chain uses TRBV10-3 with TRBJ1-1, with 7 bases lining up with TRBD1. The V and J ends lost 8 bases and 1 base, in that order; junction bases with no gene match: 4. CDR1 is ENHRY and CDR2 is SYGVKD in the germline V gene. The CDR3 is 13 residues long. DNA of the CDR3: TGTGCCATCTTGGGGACAGCGAACACTGAAGCTTTCTTT. Its translation: CAILGTANTEAFF.

The chain carries TRBV5-1 and TRBJ2-6; no reliable D call. CDR1 and CDR2 from the germline V gene are SGHRS and YFSETQ. CDR3 size: 19 residues. V was pared by 1 base and J by 0 bases, with 17 bases between. For the CDR3, the DNA is TGCGCCAGCAGCTTGCCGACGAGGTCCCTAAGCTCTGGGGCCAACGTCCTGACTTTC. Translated, it gives CASSLPTRSLSSGANVLTF.

The CDR3 bases are TGTGCCAGCAGTTACTTACTAGCGGGAGTGTCCAATGGGGAGGAGCAGTTCTTC. It is translated as CASSYLLAGVSNGEEQFF. The J gene is TRBJ2-1, the V gene TRBV6-5; TRBD2 matches at 11 bases. The junction had 15 bases not matched to a gene; V was cut back by 1 base and J by 10 bases. CDR3 size: 18 residues. Germline V gene lookup returns CDR1 MNHEY and CDR2 SVGAGI.

The chain joins TRBV7-8 to TRBJ2-5, with 9 bases fitting TRBD1. The J segment lost 6 bases and the V segment lost 5 bases, leaving 10 bases of the junction unmatched. This CDR3 contains 15 residues. Germline V gene lookup returns CDR1 SGHVS and CDR2 FQNEAQ. As DNA, the CDR3 is TGTGCCAGCAGCGCGGTTCCGGGACAGGGTCAGACCCAGTACTTC. Translated: CASSAVPGQGQTQYF.

In this sample, this clonotype turned up once. The J gene is TRBJ2-1, the V gene TRBV12-3 or TRBV12-4; 7 bases agree with TRBD1. CDR3 size: 16 residues. J lost 0 bases, V lost 5 bases, and 7 bases had no gene match. For the CDR3, the DNA is TGTGCCAGCAGTCCTTACCGGGACAGCTCCTACAATGAGCAGTTCTTC. It yields the protein CASSPYRDSSYNEQFF.

V gene TRBV7-2 combines with J gene TRBJ2-5, with 10 bases lining up with TRBD2. Germline V gene data show CDR1 as SGHTA and CDR2 as FQGNSA. Trimming at V came to 3 bases and at J to 5 bases, leaving 9 bases not matched to a gene. The CDR3 has 16 amino acids. CDR3 coding DNA: TGTGCCAGCAGCTTGTCAGCGGGAGGGCCGAGGGAGACCCAGTACTTC. This codes for CASSLSAGGPRETQYF. Complete variable domain (other parts from reference TRBV7-2 and TRBJ2-5): GAGVSQSPSNKVTEKGKDVELRCDPISGHTALYWYRQSLGQGLEFLIYFQGNSAPDKSGLPSDRFSAERTGGSVSTLTIQRTQQEDSAVYLCASSLSAGGPRETQYFGPGTRLLVL.

This clonotype was found once. V gene TRBV3-1 combines with J gene TRBJ2-7; 9 bases map to TRBD1. V lost 3 bases, J lost 2 bases, and 5 bases stayed unmatched. CDR1 is LGHDT, CDR2 YNNKEL, per germline (reference sequence). This CDR3 contains 15 residues. The CDR3 spells CASSHLDRGPYEQYF. The CDR3 DNA reads TGTGCCAGCAGCCACCTGGACAGGGGCCCCTACGAGCAGTACTTC.